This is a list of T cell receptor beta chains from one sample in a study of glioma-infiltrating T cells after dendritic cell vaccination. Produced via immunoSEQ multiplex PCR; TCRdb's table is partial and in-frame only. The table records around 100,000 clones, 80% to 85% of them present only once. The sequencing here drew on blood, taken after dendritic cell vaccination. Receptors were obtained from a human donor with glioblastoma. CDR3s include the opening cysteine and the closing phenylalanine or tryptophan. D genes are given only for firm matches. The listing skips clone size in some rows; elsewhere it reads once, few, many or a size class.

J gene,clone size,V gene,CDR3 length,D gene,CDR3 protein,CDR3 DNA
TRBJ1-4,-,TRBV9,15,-,CASSVGTFTNEKLFF,TGTGCCAGCAGCGTAGGAACATTTACTAATGAAAAACTGTTTTTT
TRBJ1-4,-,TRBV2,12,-,CASIGRRQKLFF,TGTGCCAGCATCGGCAGGCGACAAAAACTGTTTTTT
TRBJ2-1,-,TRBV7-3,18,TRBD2,CASSGLAGGRSSYNEQFF,TGTGCCAGCAGCGGACTAGCGGGGGGCAGGAGCTCCTACAATGAGCAGTTCTTC
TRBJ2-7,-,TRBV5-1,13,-,CASSFTTSYEQYF,TGCGCCAGCAGCTTTACGACATCCTACGAGCAGTACTTC
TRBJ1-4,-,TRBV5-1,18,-,CASSLEAGGGALGEKLFF,TGCGCCAGCAGCTTGGAGGCAGGTGGGGGGGCGCTTGGTGAAAAACTGTTTTTT
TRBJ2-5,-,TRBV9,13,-,CASSVEGEETQYF,TGTGCCAGCAGCGTAGAGGGGGAGGAGACCCAGTACTTC
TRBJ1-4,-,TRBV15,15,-,CATSRESGGSEKLFF,TGTGCCACCAGCAGAGAAAGCGGGGGCTCCGAAAAACTGTTTTTT
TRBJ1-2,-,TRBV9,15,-,CASSVGAGYDYGYTF,TGTGCCAGCAGCGTAGGGGCAGGCTACGACTATGGCTACACCTTC
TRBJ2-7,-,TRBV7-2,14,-,CASSLMTASYEQYF,TGTGCCAGCAGCCTCATGACAGCCAGCTACGAGCAGTACTTC
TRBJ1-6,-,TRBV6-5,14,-,CASSERGNNSPLHF,TGTGCCAGCAGTGAACGGGGTAATAATTCACCCCTCCACTTT
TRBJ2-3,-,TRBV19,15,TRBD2,CASSQTSGGADTQYF,TGTGCCAGTAGTCAGACTAGCGGGGGAGCAGATACGCAGTATTTT
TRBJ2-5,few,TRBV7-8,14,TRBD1,CASSMGQLEETQYF,TGTGCCAGCAGCATGGGACAGCTGGAGGAGACCCAGTACTTC
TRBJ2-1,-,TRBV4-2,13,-,CASSQDRRGQQFF,TGTGCCAGCAGCCAAGATCGGCGGGGACAGCAGTTCTTC
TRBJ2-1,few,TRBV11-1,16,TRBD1,CASSSTGASSYNEQFF,TGTGCCAGCAGCTCGACAGGGGCGAGCTCCTACAATGAGCAGTTCTTC
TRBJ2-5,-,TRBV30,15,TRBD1,CAWRHGAGGTETQYF,TGTGCCTGGAGGCATGGTGCAGGGGGAACGGAGACCCAGTACTTC
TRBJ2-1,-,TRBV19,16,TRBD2,CASSQGPGLAEDEQFF,TGTGCCAGTAGCCAAGGTCCGGGACTAGCTGAAGATGAGCAGTTCTTC
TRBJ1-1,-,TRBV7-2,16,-,CASSFAPGGRDTEAFF,TGTGCCAGCAGCTTTGCCCCGGGGGGTCGGGACACTGAAGCTTTCTTT
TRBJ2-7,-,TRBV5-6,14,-,CASSPRMAGDEQYF,TGTGCCAGCAGCCCTAGGATGGCAGGGGACGAGCAGTACTTC
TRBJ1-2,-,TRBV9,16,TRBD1,CASSGAGDRLFYGYTF,TGTGCCAGCAGCGGGGCCGGGGACAGGCTATTCTATGGCTACACCTTC
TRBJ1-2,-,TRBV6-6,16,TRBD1,CASKLADRSLSYGYTF,TGTGCCAGCAAACTCGCGGACAGGAGCCTTTCCTATGGCTACACCTTC
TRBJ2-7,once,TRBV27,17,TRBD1,CASSYGRGGIYSYEQYF,TGTGCCAGCAGTTATGGGAGAGGGGGCATATACTCCTACGAGCAGTACTTC
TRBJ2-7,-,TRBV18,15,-,CASSPGPDSSYEQYF,TGTGCCAGCTCACCTGGGCCGGACAGCTCCTACGAGCAGTACTTC
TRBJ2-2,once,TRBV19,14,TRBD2,CASSIGRGAGELFF,TGTGCCAGTAGTATCGGGCGGGGGGCCGGGGAGCTGTTTTTT
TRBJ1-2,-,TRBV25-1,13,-,CASSDTEGRGYTF,TGTGCCAGCAGTGATACAGAGGGCAGGGGCTACACCTTC
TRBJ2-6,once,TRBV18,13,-,CASSLSGANVLTF,TGTGCCAGCTCCCTCTCCGGGGCCAACGTCCTGACTTTC
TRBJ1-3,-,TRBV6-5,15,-,CASRPTDGSGNTIYF,TGTGCCAGCAGACCAACCGACGGGTCTGGAAACACCATATATTTT
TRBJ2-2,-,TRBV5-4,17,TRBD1,CASSSSPGTGGPGELFF,TGTGCCAGCAGCTCGAGCCCCGGGACAGGGGGCCCCGGGGAGCTGTTTTTT
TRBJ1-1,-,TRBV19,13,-,CASTYGPSAEAFF,TGTGCCAGTACTTACGGACCTAGCGCTGAAGCTTTCTTT
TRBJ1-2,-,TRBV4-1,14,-,CASSQDQANYGYTF,TGCGCCAGCAGCCAAGACCAGGCTAACTATGGCTACACCTTC
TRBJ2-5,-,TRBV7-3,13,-,CASSLIRGGTQYF,TGTGCCAGCAGCTTAATAAGAGGAGGGACCCAGTACTTC
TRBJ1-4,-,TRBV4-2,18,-,CASSQDAVGWGRNEKLFF,TGTGCCAGCAGCCAAGATGCAGTCGGGTGGGGGCGAAATGAAAAACTGTTTTTT
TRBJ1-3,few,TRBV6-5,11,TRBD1,CASSADRTIYF,TGTGCCAGCAGTGCGGACAGGACAATATATTTT
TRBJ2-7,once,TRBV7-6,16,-,CASSHTRASAGYEQYF,TGTGCCAGCAGCCACACGAGGGCCTCGGCAGGCTACGAGCAGTACTTC
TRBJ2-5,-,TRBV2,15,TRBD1,CATTWGQVYQETQYF,TGTGCCACGACGTGGGGACAGGTGTACCAAGAGACCCAGTACTTC
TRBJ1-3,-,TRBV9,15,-,CASSATGLSGNTIYF,TGTGCCAGCAGCGCGACGGGACTCTCTGGAAACACCATATATTTT
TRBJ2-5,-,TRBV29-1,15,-,CSVSDGEAGGETQYF,TGCAGCGTTTCCGATGGAGAGGCAGGCGGGGAGACCCAGTACTTC
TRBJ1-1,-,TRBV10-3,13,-,CAIRMDEGAEAFF,TGTGCCATCAGGATGGACGAGGGCGCTGAAGCTTTCTTT
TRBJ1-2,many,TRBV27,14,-,CASSGGGGWYGYTF,TGTGCCAGCAGTGGGGGAGGGGGTTGGTATGGCTACACCTTC
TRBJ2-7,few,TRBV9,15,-,CASSVDTNSLSEQYF,TGTGCCAGCAGCGTAGATACCAATTCACTCTCCGAGCAGTACTTC
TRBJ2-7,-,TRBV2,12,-,CASMGRPYEQYF,TGTGCCAGCATGGGCAGACCCTACGAGCAGTACTTC
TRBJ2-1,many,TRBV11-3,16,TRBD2,CASSLVAGGLDNEQFF,TGTGCCAGCAGCTTAGTGGCGGGGGGGTTAGACAATGAGCAGTTCTTC
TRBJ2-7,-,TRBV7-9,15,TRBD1,CASSLAGGFNREQYF,TGTGCCAGCAGCTTAGCAGGGGGCTTTAATCGGGAGCAGTACTTC
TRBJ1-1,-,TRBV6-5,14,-,CASSSLSGNTEAFF,TGTGCCAGCAGTTCCCTCAGTGGGAACACTGAAGCTTTCTTT
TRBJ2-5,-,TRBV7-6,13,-,CASSSRNQETQYF,TGTGCCAGCAGCTCCAGAAATCAAGAGACCCAGTACTTC
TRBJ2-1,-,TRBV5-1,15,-,CASSTGPGIYNEQFF,TGCGCCAGCAGCACCGGGCCAGGGATCTACAATGAGCAGTTCTTC
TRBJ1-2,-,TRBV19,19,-,CASSMTGAAGATFNYGYTF,TGTGCCAGTAGTATGACTGGGGCCGCTGGGGCAACCTTTAACTATGGCTACACCTTC
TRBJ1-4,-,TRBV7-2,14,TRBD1,CASPSGQGGEKLFF,TGTGCCAGCCCCTCGGGACAGGGCGGTGAAAAACTGTTTTTT